The 3 T cell receptor beta chains in this list originate from one sample, sequenced in a study of cytomegalovirus exposure and HLA in healthy donors. Use of 60 Vbeta and 13 Jbeta primers characterized the PCR. Data came from immunoSEQ multiplex PCR; TCRdb stores just in-frame clones and leaves some out. This sample has about 140,000 clones, with roughly 80% found just once. Input material: PBMCs. Receptors were obtained from a woman in her 50s in good health and CMV-seronegative.

The chain recombines TRBV28 with TRBJ2-1, with 8 bases matching TRBD2. This CDR3 is 17 amino acids long. V was clipped by 1 base and J by 5 bases; unmatched bases: 10. Germline V gene data show CDR1 as MDHEN and CDR2 as SYDVKM. The CDR3 spells CASSLFVGGLDHNEQFF. Here the CDR3 DNA reads TGTGCCAGCAGTTTATTCGTTGGGGGACTAGACCACAATGAGCAGTTCTTC.

This clone was seen only once. V gene TRBV19 combines with J gene TRBJ2-3; 11 bases match TRBD2. Germline lookup yields CDR1 LNHDA and CDR2 SQIVND (reference sequence). The CDR3 totals 15 residues. V lost 6 bases to trimming and J lost 4 bases; unmatched junction nucleotides: 6. The CDR3 spells CASRTGLAGADTQYF. CDR3 sequence (DNA): TGTGCCAGTAGGACTGGACTAGCGGGCGCAGATACGCAGTATTTT. Variable domain in full (rest from reference TRBV19 and TRBJ2-3): DGGITQSPKYLFRKEGQNVTLSCEQNLNHDAMYWYRQDPGQGLRLIYYSQIVNDFQKGDIAEGYSVSREKKESFPLTVTSAQKNPTAFYLCASRTGLAGADTQYFGPGTRLTVL.

The J gene is TRBJ2-7, the V gene TRBV27; 9 nucleotides line up with TRBD1. Germline CDR1 MNHEY, CDR2 SMNVEV (reference sequence). Losses at the gene ends were 0 bases for V and 2 bases for J; bases not matched to a gene: 17. This CDR3 has 20 residues. DNA for the CDR3: TGTGCCAGCAGTTTATCAAGAGAAATTAGACAGGGGGGTTCTCCCTACGAGCAGTACTTC. Protein product: CASSLSREIRQGGSPYEQYF.